The source of this TCR beta chain is a study of metastatic and nonmetastatic thyroid tumors. Patients had received no treatment of any kind before thyroid surgery. TCRdb re-called clones via MiXCR from the PCR reads. The sample lists approximately 7,700 clones; 24% were seen once. The V segment lost 5 bases and the J segment 0 bases; nucleotides outside the gene matches: 8. The CDR3 sequence is 16 residues long. Germline loops: CDR1 DFQATT, CDR2 SNEGSKA (reference sequence). J is TRBJ2-7 and V is TRBV20-1, with 12 bases aligning to TRBD2. The material sequenced was tumor tissue. The source of this sequence is a female donor with papillary thyroid cancer or a benign thyroid nodule (not recorded which). Some clones in this sample may be carry-over from other donors' samples. CDR3 loop: CSAERTSGASSYEQYF. The DNA for the CDR3 is TGCAGTGCTGAAAGGACTAGCGGGGCCAGCTCCTACGAGCAGTACTTC.